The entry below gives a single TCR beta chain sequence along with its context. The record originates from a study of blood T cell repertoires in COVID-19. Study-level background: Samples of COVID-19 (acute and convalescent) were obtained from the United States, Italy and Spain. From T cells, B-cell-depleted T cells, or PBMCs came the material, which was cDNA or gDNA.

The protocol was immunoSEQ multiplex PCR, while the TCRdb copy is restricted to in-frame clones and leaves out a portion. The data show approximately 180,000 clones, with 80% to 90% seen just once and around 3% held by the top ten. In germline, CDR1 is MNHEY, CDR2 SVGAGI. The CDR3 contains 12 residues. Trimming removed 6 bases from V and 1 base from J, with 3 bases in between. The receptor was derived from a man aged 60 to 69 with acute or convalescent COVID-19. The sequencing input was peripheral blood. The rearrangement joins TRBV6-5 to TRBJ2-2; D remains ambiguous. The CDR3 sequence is CASSQNTGELFF. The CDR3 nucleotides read TGTGCCAGCAGCCAGAACACCGGGGAGCTGTTTTTT.